Presented here are 21 T cell receptor beta chains from one specimen sequenced in a study of blood T cell repertoires in COVID-19. TCRdb keeps only in-frame clones here, not all; method: immunoSEQ multiplex PCR. The sample consists of 270,000 or so clones, approximately 86% of them appearing once. Sequencing was performed on peripheral blood. The receptors derive from a middle-aged man with active or convalescent COVID-19.

This rearrangement joins TRBV10-3 to TRBJ1-5; D is uncertain. The CDR3 totals 13 residues. Trimming left V 5 bases short and J 1 base short, with 6 bases between. Germline assignment: CDR1 ENHRY and CDR2 SYGVKD. The CDR3 region is CAISFQSNQPQHF. In DNA, the CDR3 is TGTGCCATCAGTTTTCAGAGCAATCAGCCCCAGCATTTT.

The chain combines TRBV4-2 with TRBJ1-6; 10 bases are a match to TRBD1. V shed 1 base, J shed 10 bases, and the junction held 7 bases outside the gene matches. CDR1 is LGHNA, CDR2 YNFKEQ, per germline. This CDR3 is 16 amino acids long. The chain's CDR3 is CASSQAPGQGISPLHF. In DNA form, the CDR3 reads TGTGCCAGCAGCCAAGCTCCGGGACAGGGGATCTCACCCCTCCACTTT.

The chain employs TRBV6-5 and TRBJ2-1, with 7 nucleotides matching TRBD2. The ends lost 6 bases at V and 0 bases at J; junction bases unmatched: 5. CDR1 MNHEY and CDR2 SVGAGI come from the germline V gene. This CDR3 is 15 amino acids long. The CDR3 region has the DNA TGTGCCAGCAGGCGGGAGCGGAGCTCCTACAATGAGCAGTTCTTC. Amino acid sequence: CASRRERSSYNEQFF.

The CDR3 is CASSLSFGNTREQYF. In DNA, the CDR3 is TGTGCCAGCAGCTTATCCTTCGGGAATACGCGCGAGCAGTACTTC. The rearrangement links TRBV11-3 to TRBJ2-7; the D gene is possibly TRBD2 (5 bases). Germline loops: CDR1 SGHNT, CDR2 YENEEA. The CDR3 length is 15 residues. V was trimmed by 2 bases and J by 6 bases, leaving 17 bases between them.

Notes on this clone: Other DNA sequences in this sample translate to the same CDR3. The chain recombines TRBV30 with TRBJ1-5; D gene uncertain. Germline V gene sequence: CDR1 GTSNPN, CDR2 SVGIG (reference sequence). The CDR3 sequence is 13 residues long. The V and J ends lost 2 bases and 4 bases respectively, with 9 bases between them. The CDR3: CAWSHGSNQPQHF. The CDR3 DNA follows: TGTGCCTGGAGTCATGGGAGTAATCAGCCCCAGCATTTT. Together with reference TRBV30 and TRBJ1-5, the CDR3 gives the full variable domain: SQTIHQWPATLVQPVGSPLSLECTVEGTSNPNLYWYRQAAGRGLQLLFYSVGIGQISSEVPQNLSASRPQDRQFILSSKKLLLSDSGFYLCAWSHGSNQPQHFGDGTRLSIL.

This clone showed up just once. V usage is TRBV30 and J usage is TRBJ2-3; 9 bases fit TRBD2. Per the germline V gene, CDR1 is GTSNPN and CDR2 is SVGIG (reference sequence). The length of the CDR3 is 15 residues. V dropped 4 bases and J dropped 0; count of bases not matched to a gene: 5. In nucleotides, the CDR3 is TGTGCCTGGACGCGGGGGGGCTTTAGCACAGATACGCAGTATTTT. Amino acid sequence: CAWTRGGFSTDTQYF.

The rearrangement joins TRBV2 to TRBJ2-3, with a possible D match to TRBD2 (7 bases). The germline V and J ends were trimmed by 5 bases and 1 base, with 19 bases remaining between them. This CDR3 contains 17 residues. Germline V gene lookup returns CDR1 SNHLY and CDR2 FYNNEI. This CDR3 reads CASSPSMGGAGTDTQYF. The CDR3, as DNA: TGTGCCAGCAGTCCAAGTATGGGGGGGGCGGGCACAGATACGCAGTATTTT.

The chain uses TRBV7-3 and TRBJ2-3; 9 bases line up with TRBD1. Germline V lookup: CDR1 SGHTA, CDR2 FQGTGA. The CDR3 sequence is 15 residues long. The trim removed 5 bases at V and 3 bases at J, leaving 6 bases unmatched. The CDR3 loop is CASSPSGQGTDTQYF. The CDR3 nucleotides are TGTGCCAGCAGCCCCTCCGGACAGGGGACAGATACGCAGTATTTT.

This rearrangement joins TRBV4-2 to TRBJ1-2; D may be TRBD1 (5 bases). The germline gives CDR1 LGHNA, CDR2 YNFKEQ. V lost 1 base, J lost 10 bases, and 19 bases lay in between. CDR3 length equals 15 residues. This CDR3 reads CASSQAGTGTGPYTF. The CDR3 bases are TGTGCCAGCAGCCAAGCCGGGACCGGGACTGGGCCCTACACCTTC.

This clone turned up a few times. The chain links TRBV7-8 to TRBJ2-7; 8 nucleotides agree with TRBD1. CDR1 is SGHVS and CDR2 is FQNEAQ in the germline V gene. J lost 3 bases, V lost 1 base, and 5 bases had no gene match. The CDR3 loop spans 15 amino acids. Here the CDR3 reads CASSLVEQGDYEQYF. The CDR3 coding sequence is TGTGCCAGCAGCTTAGTTGAACAGGGGGACTACGAGCAGTACTTC. The full variable domain, its missing parts supplied by reference TRBV7-8 and TRBJ2-7, is GAGVSQSPRYKVAKRGQDVALRCDPISGHVSLFWYQQALGQGPEFLTYFQNEAQLDKSGLPSDRFFAERPEGSVSTLKIQRTQQEDSAVYLCASSLVEQGDYEQYFGPGTRLTVT.

V is TRBV7-9 and J is TRBJ1-1; 7 nucleotides agree with TRBD1. V gave up 5 bases and J gave up 4 bases; unmatched junction bases: 10. Germline-derived CDR1 and CDR2 are SEHNR and FQNEAQ (reference sequence). The CDR3 is 15 amino acids. The CDR3 here is CASSHSKAGGTEAFF. The CDR3 coding sequence is TGTGCCAGCAGCCACTCGAAAGCAGGGGGCACTGAAGCTTTCTTT.

This chain uses TRBV18 with TRBJ1-4; 7 nucleotides align to TRBD1. The length of the CDR3 is 17 residues. V gave up 2 bases and J gave up 0 bases; unmatched junction bases: 6. From germline, CDR1 is KGHSH and CDR2 LQKENI. Written as DNA, the CDR3 is TGTGCCAGCTCACCAAGCACTACAGGGGCAACTAATGAAAAACTGTTTTTT. It translates to CASSPSTTGATNEKLFF.

This clone was observed a single time. The CDR3 loop reads CASSLFREKGEQFF. The CDR3 nucleotides are TGTGCCAGCAGCCTTTTCCGGGAGAAGGGTGAGCAGTTCTTC. The chain couples TRBV5-4 to TRBJ2-1, with a possible D match to TRBD2 (6 bases). V was cut by 4 bases and J by 9 bases, with 17 bases left in between. Looked up from germline, CDR1 is SGHNT and CDR2 is YYREEE (reference sequence). The CDR3 spans 14 residues.

This sequence joins TRBV30 and TRBJ2-5, with 9 bases lining up with TRBD2. V lost 2 bases to trimming and J lost 5 bases; unmatched junction nucleotides: 6. The CDR3 consists of 14 residues. Germline V CDR1 and CDR2: GTSNPN, SVGIG (reference sequence). Here the CDR3 DNA reads TGTGCCTGGAGTCCGCGGGGGGGGCGGGAGACCCAGTACTTC. This sequence encodes CAWSPRGGRETQYF.

The V gene is TRBV9, the J gene TRBJ1-3; TRBD1 is a possible D gene (6 bases). Germline V CDR1 and CDR2: SGDLS, YYNGEE. Trimming removed 6 bases from V and 0 bases from J, with 13 bases in between. This CDR3 has 15 residues. The CDR3, as DNA: TGTGCCAGCAACGGGGGGGCATCCTCTGGAAACACCATATATTTT. This gives the protein CASNGGASSGNTIYF.

The V and J genes are TRBV3-1 (or the pseudogene TRBV3-2) and TRBJ1-6, with D hard to call. Germline V lookup: CDR1 LGHDT, CDR2 YNNKEL (reference sequence). There are 15 residues in the CDR3. V was shortened by 1 base and J by 7 bases, with 11 bases between the two germline ends. CDR3 sequence (DNA): TGTGCCAGCAGCCAAGGAGGATCTAGGAATTCACCCCTCCACTTT. Translating it yields CASSQGGSRNSPLHF.

This sequence joins TRBV7-9 and TRBJ2-3; 7 nucleotides match TRBD1. Trimming cost V 3 bases and J 7 bases; bases outside gene matches: 10. In germline, CDR1 is SEHNR, CDR2 FQNEAQ (reference sequence). The CDR3 loop spans 15 amino acids. CDR3 nucleotide sequence: TGTGCCAGCAGCTTCGGACAGGCCAGCACGAATACGCAGTATTTT. Protein sequence: CASSFGQASTNTQYF.

The chain has TRBV2 and TRBJ1-5; 9 bases map to TRBD1. The germline V gene encodes CDR1 SNHLY and CDR2 FYNNEI. The junction had 11 bases not matched to a gene; V was cut back by 6 bases and J by 5 bases. The CDR3 is 16 amino acids. The CDR3 DNA is TGTGCCAGCAGGAAGGGGACAGGGCCTACTTATCAGCCCCAGCATTTT. Residues: CASRKGTGPTYQPQHF. Full variable domain (rest looked up from reference TRBV2 and TRBJ1-5): EPEVTQTPSHQVTQMGQEVILRCVPISNHLYFYWYRQILGQKVEFLVSFYNNEISEKSEIFDDQFSVERPDGSNFTLKIRSTKLEDSAMYFCASRKGTGPTYQPQHFGDGTRLSIL.

V is TRBV10-3 and J is TRBJ2-7; 9 nucleotides agree with TRBD1. This CDR3 region has 15 residues. V was pared by 3 bases and J by 6 bases, with 9 bases of the junction left unmatched. Germline V gene sequence: CDR1 ENHRY, CDR2 SYGVKD. CDR3 DNA sequence: TGTGCCATCAGTGACCCCGGGACAGGGCTTCGCGAGCAGTACTTC. It specifies CAISDPGTGLREQYF.

This chain's CDR3 is CASSESPPTSGKLNEQFF. The CDR3 DNA reads TGCGCCAGCAGTGAGTCCCCCCCGACTAGCGGGAAACTAAATGAGCAGTTCTTC. V gene TRBV10-1 combines with J gene TRBJ2-1; 11 nucleotides align to TRBD2. This CDR3 is 18 amino acids long. Germline loops: CDR1 WNHNN, CDR2 SYGVQD (reference sequence). After removal of 0 bases from V and 7 bases from J, the junction contained 11 bases not matched to a gene.

The chain joins TRBV24-1 to TRBJ1-1; no definite D call. Trimming shortened V by 2 bases and J by 3 bases, and 3 bases separated the two germline ends. The germline V gene has CDR1 KGHDR and CDR2 SFDVKD. CDR3 size: 12 residues. The CDR3 DNA is TGTGCCACCAGTGATTCCGACACTGAAGCTTTCTTT. Protein sequence: CATSDSDTEAFF.